This is a list of T cell receptor beta chains from one sample in a study of blood T cell repertoires in COVID-19. TCRdb keeps only in-frame clones here, not all; method: immunoSEQ multiplex PCR. The table includes more than 95,000 clones, around 83% detected once. Sequencing was done on a sample of peripheral blood. These receptors all come from a woman at least 80 years old with COVID-19, enrolled during active disease. Both conserved end residues are part of each CDR3. Each record gives: V gene, clone size, CDR3 length, J gene, D gene, CDR3 DNA, CDR3 protein. A D gene is named only where the DNA matches it firmly. Clone sizes are given selectively: once, few, many, or a class where the clone is expanded.

TRBV27,NA,15,TRBJ2-3,NA,TGTGCCACCTCCACCGAGACAGCAAGCACAGATACGCAGTATTTT,CATSTETASTDTQYF
TRBV4-1,NA,15,TRBJ2-1,NA,TGCGCCAGCAGCCAAACGGGACTGATCGACAATGAGCAGTTCTTC,CASSQTGLIDNEQFF
TRBV6-2/TRBV6-3,NA,17,TRBJ2-5,TRBD2,TGTGCCAGCAGCTCCTGGGGGACTAGCGGGATTCAAGAGACCCAGTACTTC,CASSSWGTSGIQETQYF
TRBV4-2,NA,17,TRBJ1-1,TRBD1,TGTGCCAGCAGCCAGGAGGACACAGGGGGCTTGAACACTGAAGCTTTCTTT,CASSQEDTGGLNTEAFF
TRBV28,once,15,TRBJ1-2,NA,TGTGCCAGCAGTTTATCGTTAGGCGGGGGCTCGGGCTACACCTTC,CASSLSLGGGSGYTF
TRBV4-3,NA,19,TRBJ2-1,NA,TGCGCCAGCAGCCAAGACTCGGTGATTGCGGCAAACTCCTACAATGAGCAGTTCTTC,CASSQDSVIAANSYNEQFF
TRBV29-1,NA,14,TRBJ2-7,TRBD2,TGCAGCGTTTCGAAGGGCGGGGGCTCCTACGAGCAGTACTTC,CSVSKGGGSYEQYF
TRBV7-9,NA,12,TRBJ2-7,NA,TGTGCCAGCAGCATAGACAGCTACGAGCAGTACTTC,CASSIDSYEQYF
TRBV11-2,NA,16,TRBJ1-4,NA,TGTGCCAGCAGCTTAGGCCTTGGGGGGTCCCGCGAAAAACTGTTTTTT,CASSLGLGGSREKLFF
TRBV9,NA,14,TRBJ1-2,NA,TGTGCCAGCAGCGCCCGAGGCGGCGATCGGGGCTACACCTTC,CASSARGGDRGYTF
TRBV9,NA,13,TRBJ1-2,NA,TGTGCCAGCAGCGTAGATCAGGGAGGGGGCTACACCTTC,CASSVDQGGGYTF
TRBV5-6,NA,15,TRBJ2-7,TRBD2,TGTGCCAGCAGTCGGCCTAGCGGGATGTCCTACGAGCAGTACTTC,CASSRPSGMSYEQYF